These 9 T cell receptor beta chains share one sample of origin, sequenced in a study of OX40 agonist ivuxolimab in advanced cancers. Assay: immunoSEQ multiplex PCR; the TCRdb copy retains only in-frame clones and omits some. Of tens of thousands of clones in the sample, 82% were seen once. The material sequenced was CD4+ or CD8+ T cells sorted from blood, taken in a trial of the OX40 agonist ivuxolimab. Receptors were obtained from an adult with an advanced solid tumor such as melanoma, head and neck, liver or kidney cancer.

This sequence joins TRBV6-1 and TRBJ1-6; D might be TRBD1 (5 bases). V was trimmed by 6 bases and J by 6 bases, leaving 15 bases between them. The germline V gene has CDR1 MNHNS and CDR2 SASEGT. The CDR3 is made up of 15 amino acids. The CDR3 nucleotides are TGTGCCAGCAGAGAGACAGTTGGACCTAATTCACCCCTCCACTTT. This codes for CASRETVGPNSPLHF.

V is TRBV5-1 and J is TRBJ2-7; a possible D gene is TRBD1 (6 bases). Trimming took 4 bases from V and 0 from J, leaving 14 bases between them. This CDR3 is built from 15 residues. Germline CDR1 SGHRS, CDR2 YFSETQ. CDR3 bases: TGCGCCAGCAGCCCCCCGTTGGACAGCTCCTACGAGCAGTACTTC. Protein: CASSPPLDSSYEQYF.

Here the CDR3 reads CASSPLGSTYQETQYF. DNA for the CDR3: TGTGCCAGCAGCCCACTAGGCTCGACTTATCAAGAGACCCAGTACTTC. V is TRBV7-2 and J is TRBJ2-5, with a possible D match to TRBD2 (5 bases). Trimming left V 5 bases short and J 2 bases short, with 18 bases between. CDR1 and CDR2 (germline): SGHTA, FQGNSA. This CDR3 spans 16 amino acids.

About this clone itself: The junction and the germline gene differ at one end; a read error may be behind it. The rearrangement links TRBV7-7 to TRBJ1-3; TRBD1 matches at 9 bases. The CDR3 consists of 15 residues. Germline CDR1 and CDR2: SSHAT and FNYEAQ (reference sequence). The CDR3 is CASSQDRGTGNTIYF. Written as DNA, the CDR3 is TGTGCTAGCAGCCAGGACAGGGGAACTGGAAACACCATATATTTT.

The chain joins TRBV13 to TRBJ2-1; 9 bases are shared with TRBD1. The trim removed 5 bases at V and 2 bases at J, leaving 10 bases unmatched. Germline assignment: CDR1 PRHDT and CDR2 FYEKMQ (reference sequence). The CDR3 totals 17 residues. The CDR3: CASSIWDRAFPYNEQFF. CDR3 bases: TGTGCCAGCAGCATCTGGGACAGGGCTTTTCCCTACAATGAGCAGTTCTTC.

The gene calls are TRBV28 and TRBJ1-5; no definite D call. CDR1 MDHEN and CDR2 SYDVKM come from the germline V gene. There are 14 residues in the CDR3. V dropped 3 bases and J dropped 6 bases, with 12 bases sitting between them. CDR3 residues: CASSFRGGSQPQHF. The CDR3 DNA follows: TGTGCCAGCAGTTTTCGGGGTGGGTCTCAGCCCCAGCATTTT. The variable domain in full, completed from reference TRBV28 and TRBJ1-5, reads DVKVTQSSRYLVKRTGEKVFLECVQDMDHENMFWYRQDPGLGLRLIYFSYDVKMKEKGDIPEGYSVSREKKERFSLILESASTNQTSMYLCASSFRGGSQPQHFGDGTRLSIL.

DNA for the CDR3: TGTGCCAGCAGTCCACAGGGGATAGGGATCACTGAAGCTTTCTTT. This gives the protein CASSPQGIGITEAFF. The rearrangement links TRBV6-1 to TRBJ1-1, with TRBD1 identical over 7 bases. J was trimmed by 4 bases and V by 5 bases; bases with no gene match: 10. Per germline, CDR1 MNHNS and CDR2 SASEGT. The CDR3 loop spans 15 amino acids.

This chain uses TRBV5-6 with TRBJ2-1, with 13 bases identical to TRBD2. Germline loops: CDR1 SGHDT, CDR2 YYEEEE. CDR3 length: 16 amino acids. V gave up 2 bases and J gave up 6 bases; unmatched junction bases: 5. The DNA for the CDR3 is TGTGCCAGCAGCTTCCGACTAGCGGGAGGAACCAATGAGCAGTTCTTC. It translates to CASSFRLAGGTNEQFF. Looking up the rest from reference TRBV5-6 and TRBJ2-1 gives the full variable domain: DAGVTQSPTHLIKTRGQQVTLRCSPKSGHDTVSWYQQALGQGPQFIFQYYEEEERQRGNFPDRFSGHQFPNYSSELNVNALLLGDSALYLCASSFRLAGGTNEQFFGPGTRLTVL.

The chain combines TRBV7-6 with TRBJ2-5; no definite D call. The germline V and J ends were trimmed by 2 bases and 5 bases, with 15 bases remaining between them. CDR3 length: 15 amino acids. The V gene's germline CDR1 is SGHVS and CDR2 FNYEAQ. Here the CDR3 DNA reads TGTGCCAGCAGCTTATCCCGGGCTTCCGGGGAGACCCAGTACTTC. Translating it yields CASSLSRASGETQYF.